This TCR beta chain derives from a study of blood T cell repertoires in COVID-19. Study at large: From the United States, Italy and Spain came samples of acute and convalescent COVID-19. PBMCs, B-cell-depleted T cells, or T cells were the source of the cDNA or gDNA that made up the material.

As handled by the study authors: How many nucleated cells were present was estimated from reference gene primer amplification. This table comes from immunoSEQ multiplex PCR, and its TCRdb copy is limited to in-frame clones, with some not included. The V and J calls and clone size come from that table; D and trimming were worked out from the DNA. Among around 120,000 clones listed, about nine tenths were seen once. CDR1 and CDR2 (germline): SNHLY, FYNNEI. CDR3 size: 15 residues. V gave up 6 bases and J gave up 3 bases; unmatched junction bases: 8. This clone was counted between two and nine times. This chain links TRBV2 with TRBJ1-5; 7 positions agree with TRBD1. The clonotype originates from an older woman with acute or convalescent COVID-19. Sequenced input: peripheral blood. CDR3: CASSWTGSNNQPQHF. The CDR3 nucleotides read TGTGCCAGCAGCTGGACAGGCAGCAACAATCAGCCCCAGCATTTT.